This TCR beta chain was identified in a study of radiotherapy plus CTLA-4 blockade in lung cancer. Produced via immunoSEQ multiplex PCR; TCRdb's table is partial and in-frame only. The table includes about 120,000 clones, about four fifths detected once. Looked up from germline, CDR1 is MNHNS and CDR2 is SASEGT. V lost 7 bases to trimming and J lost 5 bases, with 12 bases between them. This CDR3 comprises 13 residues. The receptor was isolated from a human donor with non-small cell lung cancer who had a partial response to radiotherapy plus ipilimumab. The rearrangement links TRBV6-1 to TRBJ1-5; D not resolved. The starting material was peripheral blood, obtained from a patient treated with radiotherapy plus ipilimumab. The CDR3 here is CASKKETDQPQHF. The CDR3 coding sequence is TGTGCCAGCAAAAAGGAGACTGATCAGCCCCAGCATTTT.